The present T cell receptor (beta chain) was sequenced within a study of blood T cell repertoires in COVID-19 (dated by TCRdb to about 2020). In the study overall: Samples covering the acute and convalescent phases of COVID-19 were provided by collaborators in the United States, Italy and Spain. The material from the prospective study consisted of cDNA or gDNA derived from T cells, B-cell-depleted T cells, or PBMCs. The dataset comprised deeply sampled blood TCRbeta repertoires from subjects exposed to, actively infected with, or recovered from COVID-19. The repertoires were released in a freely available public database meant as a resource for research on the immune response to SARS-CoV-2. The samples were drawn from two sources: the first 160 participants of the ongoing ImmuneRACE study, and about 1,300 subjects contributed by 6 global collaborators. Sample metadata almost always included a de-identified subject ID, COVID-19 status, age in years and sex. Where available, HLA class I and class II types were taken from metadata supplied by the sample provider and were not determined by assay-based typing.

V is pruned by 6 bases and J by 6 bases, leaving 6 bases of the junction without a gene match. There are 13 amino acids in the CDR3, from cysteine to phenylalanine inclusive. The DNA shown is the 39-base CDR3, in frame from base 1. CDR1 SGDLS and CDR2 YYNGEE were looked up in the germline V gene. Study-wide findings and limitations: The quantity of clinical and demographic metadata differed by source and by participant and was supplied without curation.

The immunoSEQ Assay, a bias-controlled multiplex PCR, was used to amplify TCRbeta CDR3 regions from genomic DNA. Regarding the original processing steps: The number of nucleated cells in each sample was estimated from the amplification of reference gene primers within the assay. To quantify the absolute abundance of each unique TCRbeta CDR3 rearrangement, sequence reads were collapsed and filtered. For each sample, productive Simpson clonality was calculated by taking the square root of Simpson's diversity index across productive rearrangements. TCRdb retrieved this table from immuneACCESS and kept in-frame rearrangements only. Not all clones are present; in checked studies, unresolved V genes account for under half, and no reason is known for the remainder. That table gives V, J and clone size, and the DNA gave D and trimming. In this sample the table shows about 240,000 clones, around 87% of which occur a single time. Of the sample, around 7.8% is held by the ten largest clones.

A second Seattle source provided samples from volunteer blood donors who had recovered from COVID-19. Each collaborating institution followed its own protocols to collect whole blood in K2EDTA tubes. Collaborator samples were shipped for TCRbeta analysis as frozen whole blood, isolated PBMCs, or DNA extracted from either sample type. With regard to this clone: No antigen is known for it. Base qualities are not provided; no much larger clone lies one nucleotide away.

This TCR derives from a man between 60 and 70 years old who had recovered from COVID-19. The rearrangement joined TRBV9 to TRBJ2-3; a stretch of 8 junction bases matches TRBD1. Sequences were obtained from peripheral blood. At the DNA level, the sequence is TGTGCCAGCACCCGATGGGACAGGGATACGCAGTATTTT. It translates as CASTRWDRDTQYF.